This T cell receptor (beta chain) was captured in a study of blood T cell repertoires in COVID-19. Study-wide context: COVID-19 samples from acute and convalescent phases originated in the United States, Italy and Spain. Sample material is recorded as cDNA or gDNA derived from T cells, B-cell-depleted T cells, or PBMCs.

Germline V lookup: CDR1 KGHSH, CDR2 LQKENI. Between the trimmed V and J ends, which lost 3 bases and 2 bases, there was a span of 13 bases. There are 15 residues in the CDR3. In the original processing: Reference gene primer amplification gave nucleated cell count estimates. Profiling relied on immunoSEQ multiplex PCR, and the TCRdb table lists in-frame clones only, not all of them. V and J calls and clone size are those listed in that table; D and trimming were worked out from the DNA. Of hundreds of thousands of clones in the sample, 80% to 90% were seen once. Sequences were obtained from peripheral blood. The source of this sequence is a man in his forties or fifties with acute or convalescent COVID-19. The chain links TRBV18 to TRBJ1-2; no firm D call. DNA for the CDR3: TGTGCCAGCTCACCTACTTTAATCGAAAACTATGGCTACACCTTC. Protein product: CASSPTLIENYGYTF.